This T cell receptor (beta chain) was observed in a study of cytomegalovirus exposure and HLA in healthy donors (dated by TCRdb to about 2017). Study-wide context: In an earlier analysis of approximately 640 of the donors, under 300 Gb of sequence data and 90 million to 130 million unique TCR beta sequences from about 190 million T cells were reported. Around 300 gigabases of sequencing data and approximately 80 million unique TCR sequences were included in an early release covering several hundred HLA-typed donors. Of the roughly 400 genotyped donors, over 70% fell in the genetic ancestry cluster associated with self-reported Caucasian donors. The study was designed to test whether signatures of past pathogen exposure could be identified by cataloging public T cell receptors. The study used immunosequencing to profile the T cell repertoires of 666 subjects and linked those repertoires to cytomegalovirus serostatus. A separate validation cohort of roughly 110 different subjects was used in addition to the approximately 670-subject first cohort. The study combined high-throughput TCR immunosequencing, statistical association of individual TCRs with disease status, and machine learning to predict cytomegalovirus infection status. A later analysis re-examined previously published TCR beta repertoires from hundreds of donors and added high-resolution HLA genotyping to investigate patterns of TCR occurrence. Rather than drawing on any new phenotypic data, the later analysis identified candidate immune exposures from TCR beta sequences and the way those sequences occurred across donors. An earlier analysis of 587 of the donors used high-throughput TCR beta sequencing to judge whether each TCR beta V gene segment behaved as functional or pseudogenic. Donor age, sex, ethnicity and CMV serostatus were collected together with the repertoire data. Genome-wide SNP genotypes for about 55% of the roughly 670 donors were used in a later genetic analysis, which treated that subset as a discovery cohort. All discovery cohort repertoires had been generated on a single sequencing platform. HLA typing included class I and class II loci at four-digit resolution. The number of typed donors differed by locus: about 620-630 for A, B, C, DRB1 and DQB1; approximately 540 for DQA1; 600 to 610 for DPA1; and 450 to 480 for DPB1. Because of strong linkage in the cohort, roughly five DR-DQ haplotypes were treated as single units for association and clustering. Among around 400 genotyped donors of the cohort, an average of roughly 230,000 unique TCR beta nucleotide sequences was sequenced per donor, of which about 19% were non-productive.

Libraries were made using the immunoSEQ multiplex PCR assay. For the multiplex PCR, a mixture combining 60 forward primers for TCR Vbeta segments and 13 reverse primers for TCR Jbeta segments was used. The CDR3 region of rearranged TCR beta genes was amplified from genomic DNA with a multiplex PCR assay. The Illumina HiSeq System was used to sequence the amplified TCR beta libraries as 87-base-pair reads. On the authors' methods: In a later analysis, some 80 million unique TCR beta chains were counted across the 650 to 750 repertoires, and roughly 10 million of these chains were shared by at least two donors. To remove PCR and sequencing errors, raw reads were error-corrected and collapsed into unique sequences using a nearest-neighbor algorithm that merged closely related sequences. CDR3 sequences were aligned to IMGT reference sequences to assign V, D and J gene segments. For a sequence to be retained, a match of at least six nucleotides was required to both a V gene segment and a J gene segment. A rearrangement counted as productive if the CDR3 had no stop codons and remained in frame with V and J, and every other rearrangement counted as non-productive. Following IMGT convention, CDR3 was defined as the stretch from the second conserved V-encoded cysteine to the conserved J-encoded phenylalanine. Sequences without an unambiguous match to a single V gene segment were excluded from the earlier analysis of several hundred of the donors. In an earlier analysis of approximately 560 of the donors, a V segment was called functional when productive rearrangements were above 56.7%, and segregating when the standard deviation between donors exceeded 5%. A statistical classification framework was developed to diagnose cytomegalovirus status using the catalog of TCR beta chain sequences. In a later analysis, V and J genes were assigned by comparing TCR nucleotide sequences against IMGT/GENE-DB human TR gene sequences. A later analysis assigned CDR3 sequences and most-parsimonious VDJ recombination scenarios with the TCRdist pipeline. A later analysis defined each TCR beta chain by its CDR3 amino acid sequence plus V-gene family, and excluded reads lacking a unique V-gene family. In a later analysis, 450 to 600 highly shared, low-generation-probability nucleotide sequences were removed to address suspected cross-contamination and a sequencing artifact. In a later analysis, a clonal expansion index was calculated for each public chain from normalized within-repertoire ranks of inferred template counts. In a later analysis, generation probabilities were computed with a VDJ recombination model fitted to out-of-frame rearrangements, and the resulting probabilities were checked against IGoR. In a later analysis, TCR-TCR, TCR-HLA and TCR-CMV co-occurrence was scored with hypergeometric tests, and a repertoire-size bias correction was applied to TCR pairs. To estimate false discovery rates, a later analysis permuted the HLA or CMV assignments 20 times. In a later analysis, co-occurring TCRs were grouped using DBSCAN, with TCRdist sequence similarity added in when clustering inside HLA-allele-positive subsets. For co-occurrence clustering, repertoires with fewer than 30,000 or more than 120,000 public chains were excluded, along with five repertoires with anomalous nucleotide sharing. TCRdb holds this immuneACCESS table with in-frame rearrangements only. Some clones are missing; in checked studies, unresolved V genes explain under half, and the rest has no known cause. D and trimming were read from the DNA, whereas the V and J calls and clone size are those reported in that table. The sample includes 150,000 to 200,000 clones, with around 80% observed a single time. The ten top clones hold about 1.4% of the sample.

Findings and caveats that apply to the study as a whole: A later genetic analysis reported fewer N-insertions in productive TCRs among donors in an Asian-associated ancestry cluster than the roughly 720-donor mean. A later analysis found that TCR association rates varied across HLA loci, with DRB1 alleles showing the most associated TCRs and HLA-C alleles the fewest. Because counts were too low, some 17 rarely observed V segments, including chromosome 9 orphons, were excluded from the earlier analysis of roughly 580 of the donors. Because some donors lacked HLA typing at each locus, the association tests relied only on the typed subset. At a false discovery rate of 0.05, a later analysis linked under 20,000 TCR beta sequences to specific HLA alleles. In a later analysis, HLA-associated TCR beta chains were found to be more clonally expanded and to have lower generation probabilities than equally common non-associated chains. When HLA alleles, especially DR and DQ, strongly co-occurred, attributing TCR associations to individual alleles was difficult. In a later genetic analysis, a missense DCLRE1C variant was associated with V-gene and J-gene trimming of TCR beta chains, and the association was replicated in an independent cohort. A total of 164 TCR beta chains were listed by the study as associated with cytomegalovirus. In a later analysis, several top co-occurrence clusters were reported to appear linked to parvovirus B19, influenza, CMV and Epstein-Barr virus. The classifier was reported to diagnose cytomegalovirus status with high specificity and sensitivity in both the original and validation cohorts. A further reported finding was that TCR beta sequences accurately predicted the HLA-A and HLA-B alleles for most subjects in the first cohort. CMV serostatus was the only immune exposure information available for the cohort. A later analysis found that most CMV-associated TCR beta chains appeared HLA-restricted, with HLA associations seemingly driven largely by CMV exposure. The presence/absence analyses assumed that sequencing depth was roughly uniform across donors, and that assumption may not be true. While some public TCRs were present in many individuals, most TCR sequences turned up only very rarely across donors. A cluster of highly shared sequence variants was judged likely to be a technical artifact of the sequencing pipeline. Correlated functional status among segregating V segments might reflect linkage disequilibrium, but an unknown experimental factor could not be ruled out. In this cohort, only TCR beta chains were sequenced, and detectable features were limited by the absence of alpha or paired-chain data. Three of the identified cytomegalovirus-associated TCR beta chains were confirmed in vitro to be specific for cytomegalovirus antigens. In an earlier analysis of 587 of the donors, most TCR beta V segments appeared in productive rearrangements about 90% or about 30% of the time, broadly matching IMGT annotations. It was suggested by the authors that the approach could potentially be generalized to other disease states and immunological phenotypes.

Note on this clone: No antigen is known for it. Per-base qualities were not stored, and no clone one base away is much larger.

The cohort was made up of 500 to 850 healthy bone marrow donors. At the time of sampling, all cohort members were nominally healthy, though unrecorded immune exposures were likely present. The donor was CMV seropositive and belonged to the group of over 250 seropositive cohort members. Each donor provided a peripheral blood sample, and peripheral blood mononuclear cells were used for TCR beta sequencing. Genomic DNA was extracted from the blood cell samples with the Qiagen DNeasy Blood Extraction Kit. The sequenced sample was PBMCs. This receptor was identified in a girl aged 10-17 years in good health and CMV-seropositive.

This receptor has the CDR3 CASSQERTGNYGYTF. The sequenced DNA: TGTGCCAGCAGTCAGGAAAGGACAGGGAACTATGGCTACACCTTC. The rearranged segments are TRBV4-2 and TRBJ1-2; TRBD1 matches 8 bases in the middle. Via the germline V gene, CDR1 is LGHNA and CDR2 YNFKEQ. Reading from cysteine to phenylalanine, the CDR3 counts 15 amino acids. Only the CDR3 DNA stays, 45 bases, in frame from base 1. The germline V and J ends show losses of 6 bases and 2 bases respectively, and no gene match explains 8 bases of the junction.